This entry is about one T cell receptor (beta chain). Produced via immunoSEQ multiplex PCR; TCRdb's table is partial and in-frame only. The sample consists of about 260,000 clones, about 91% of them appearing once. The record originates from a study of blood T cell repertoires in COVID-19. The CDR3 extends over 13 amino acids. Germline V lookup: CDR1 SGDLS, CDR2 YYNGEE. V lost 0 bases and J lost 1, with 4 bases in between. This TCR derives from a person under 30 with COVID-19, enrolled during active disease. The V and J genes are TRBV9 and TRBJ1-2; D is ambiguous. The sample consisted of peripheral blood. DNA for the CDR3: TGTGCCAGCAGCGTAGACGGTAACTATGGCTACACCTTC. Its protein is CASSVDGNYGYTF.